These 30 T cell receptor beta chains were sequenced from one sample in a study of vaccination and CD4 T cells after COVID-19. Time point: late sampling 161 to 241 days after vaccination in a few convalescent patients. This sample's treatment: approximately 9-day PBMC culture with coronavirus spike peptide pools or control peptides (ViraFEST assay). No antigen has been assigned to these receptors. At the Johns Hopkins FTIC core, DNA taken from cultured CD4+ T cells was sequenced by way of the Oncomine TCR Beta short-read assay. Each CDR3 protein gets one entry after TCRdb re-called the PCR reads with MiXCR. The sample shows approximately 17,000 distinct CDR3 sequences, around 52% of them seen only once. Sequenced here: CD4+ T cells from blood, cultured in vitro, sampled about 7 months after SARS-CoV-2 vaccination. These receptors came from a human donor who had recovered from COVID-19.

The chain joins TRBV20-1 to TRBJ2-3, with 10 bases matching TRBD2. The V gene's germline CDR1 is DFQATT and CDR2 SNEGSKA (reference sequence). V shed 3 bases and J 5 bases; nucleotides not matched to a gene: 8. The CDR3 sequence is 15 residues long. The CDR3 reads CSASLLAGVQDTQYF. The CDR3 region has the DNA TGCAGTGCTAGTCTGCTAGCGGGAGTTCAAGATACGCAGTATTTT.

A remark on this clonotype: One end of the junction is discordant with germline, which a read error may explain. The rearrangement links TRBV7-7 to TRBJ1-1; no clear D. Germline lookup yields CDR1 SSHAT and CDR2 FNYEAQ (reference sequence). This CDR3 has 16 residues. CDR3: CASSLVLGRENTEAFF. The CDR3 nucleotides read TGTGCTAGCAGCTTAGTGCTAGGACGGGAGAACACTGAAGCTTTCTTT. Full variable domain (rest looked up from reference TRBV7-7 and TRBJ1-1): GAGVSQSPRYKVTKRGQDVTLRCDPISSHATLYWYQQALGQGPEFLTYFNYEAQPDKSGLPSDRFSAERPEGSISTLTIQRTEQRDSAMYRCASSLVLGRENTEAFFGQGTRLTVV.

V usage is TRBV7-3 and J usage is TRBJ2-7; D might be TRBD2 (6 bases). The germline V gene encodes CDR1 SGHTA and CDR2 FQGTGA. This CDR3 has 15 amino acids. Trimming took 5 bases from V and 3 from J, leaving 17 bases between them. CDR3 DNA sequence: TGTGCCAGCAGCCTCATCCCAGCGGAGGGCTACGAGCAGTACTTC. Translated, it gives CASSLIPAEGYEQYF.

This clonotype was detected only a few times. J is TRBJ2-5 and V is TRBV10-3, with 8 bases identical to TRBD2. CDR1 ENHRY and CDR2 SYGVKD come from the germline V gene. This CDR3 comprises 13 residues. V lost 10 bases, J lost 5 bases, and 9 bases stayed unmatched. In nucleotides, the CDR3 is TGTGCCACTAAGCGGGAGAGGTGGGAGACCCAGTACTTC. As protein: CATKRERWETQYF.

Comment on this clonotype: The germline gene is not matched at one end of the junction; a read error may be the cause. This chain joins TRBV27 and TRBJ1-2, with 8 bases that match TRBD1. CDR1 is MNHEY, CDR2 SMNVEV, per germline (reference sequence). The CDR3 runs 16 residues. The CDR3 sequence: CAGSSLDREGAGGYTF. Written as DNA, the CDR3 is TGTGCCGGCAGTTCGCTGGACAGGGAGGGAGCTGGCGGCTACACCTTC.

The rearrangement links TRBV6-2 or TRBV6-3 to TRBJ2-5; 8 bases match TRBD1. Germline values: CDR1 MNHEY, CDR2 SVGEGT. CDR3 length equals 14 residues. V was clipped by 6 bases and J by 5 bases; unmatched bases: 8. In DNA form, the CDR3 reads TGTGCCAGCAGAGATCAGGGGGCGCGGGAGACCCAGTACTTC. As protein: CASRDQGARETQYF.

This rearrangement joins TRBV20-1 to TRBJ2-3, with 12 bases identical to TRBD2. The CDR3 extends over 14 amino acids. Germline CDR1 is DFQATT and CDR2 is SNEGSKA (reference sequence). V was pared by 5 bases and J by 6 bases, with 6 bases of the junction left unmatched. The CDR3 DNA reads TGCAGTGCTCAAGACCTAGCGGGAGGGGATACGCAGTATTTT. The encoded protein is CSAQDLAGGDTQYF.

This clonotype was picked up a small number of times. V gene TRBV7-9 combines with J gene TRBJ2-7; maybe TRBD1 (6 bases). Germline V gives CDR1 SEHNR, CDR2 FQNEAQ (reference sequence). The CDR3 length is 14 residues. The V and J ends lost 0 bases and 4 bases respectively, with 10 bases between them. In DNA, the CDR3 is TGTGCCAGCAGCTTAGCTGTCAGGGGATACGAGCAGTACTTC. It encodes CASSLAVRGYEQYF.

This sequence joins TRBV7-9 and TRBJ1-5; 10 bases align to TRBD1. Trimming cost V 5 bases and J 5 bases; bases outside gene matches: 3. Germline V lookup: CDR1 SEHNR, CDR2 FQNEAQ (reference sequence). CDR3 length equals 14 residues. The CDR3 protein is CASSLGTGDQPQHF. The CDR3, as DNA: TGTGCCAGCAGCCTCGGGACAGGGGATCAGCCCCAGCATTTT.

This clonotype occurred a few times. The chain employs TRBV7-3 and TRBJ2-5; 7 bases fit TRBD2. The germline CDR1 and CDR2 sequences are SGHTA and FQGTGA. V lost 3 bases, J lost 3 bases, and 4 bases stayed unmatched. CDR3 length: 14 residues. Written as DNA, the CDR3 is TGTGCCAGCAGCTTTGGTGGGGGGGAAGAGACCCAGTACTTC. This gives the protein CASSFGGGEETQYF.

This clonotype was seen a few times. The chain recombines TRBV20-1 with TRBJ2-3; TRBD2 is a possible D gene (5 bases). The CDR3 spans 12 residues. Germline V gene sequence: CDR1 DFQATT, CDR2 SNEGSKA (reference sequence). V was pared by 3 bases and J by 2 bases, with 6 bases between. The CDR3, as DNA: TGCAGTGCTAGCGGGGACACAGATACGCAGTATTTT. Translating it yields CSASGDTDTQYF.

As DNA, the CDR3 is TGCAGTGCTAATCCCCTGGACAGGTACACTGAAGCTTTCTTT. Encoded protein: CSANPLDRYTEAFF. V is TRBV20-1 and J is TRBJ1-1; 7 bases are a match to TRBD1. This CDR3 spans 14 amino acids. CDR1 and CDR2 (germline): DFQATT, SNEGSKA (reference sequence). V dropped 4 bases and J dropped 3; count of bases not matched to a gene: 8.

This chain connects TRBV2 to TRBJ1-2; no clear D. Trimming removed 6 bases at V and 3 bases at J, with 14 bases between. Germline V gives CDR1 SNHLY, CDR2 FYNNEI. The CDR3 runs to 14 residues. The CDR3 coding sequence is TGTGCCAGCAGGCCCGATGGACCTGACTATGGCTACACCTTC. Amino acid sequence: CASRPDGPDYGYTF.

This clonotype was detected once. V and J are TRBV11-3 and TRBJ1-1; a weak D match, TRBD1 (6 bases). Germline V gene sequence: CDR1 SGHNT, CDR2 YENEEA. Deletions cut 6 bases from V and 3 bases from J, with 17 bases between. This CDR3 has 15 residues. The CDR3 DNA reads as TGTGCCAGCAGTACTACAGGGTGGGGGGACACTGAAGCTTTCTTT. This sequence encodes CASSTTGWGDTEAFF. Complete variable domain (other parts from reference TRBV11-3 and TRBJ1-1): EAGVVQSPRYKIIEKKQPVAFWCNPISGHNTLYWYLQNLGQGPELLIRYENEEAVDDSQLPKDRFSAERLKGVDSTLKIQPAELGDSAVYLCASSTTGWGDTEAFFGQGTRLTVV.

The gene calls are TRBV7-9 and TRBJ1-2; 9 positions match TRBD1. The CDR3 spans 14 residues. CDR1 and CDR2 from the germline V gene are SEHNR and FQNEAQ (reference sequence). The V segment lost 3 bases and the J segment 5 bases; nucleotides outside the gene matches: 4. In nucleotides, the CDR3 is TGTGCCAGCAGCTTCCCGGGACAGGGATATGGCTACACCTTC. Protein: CASSFPGQGYGYTF.

The genes are TRBV9 and TRBJ2-1; TRBD2 matches at 9 bases. CDR1 is SGDLS, CDR2 YYNGEE, per germline. The CDR3 is 15 amino acids. V was clipped by 3 bases and J by 2 bases; unmatched bases: 3. CDR3 DNA: TGTGCCAGCAGCGGACTAGCGGTCCCCTACAATGAGCAGTTCTTC. Its protein product is CASSGLAVPYNEQFF. Filled out from reference TRBV9 and TRBJ2-1, the complete variable domain reads DSGVTQTPKHLITATGQRVTLRCSPRSGDLSVYWYQQSLDQGLQFLIQYYNGEERAKGNILERFSAQQFPDLHSELNLSSLELGDSALYFCASSGLAVPYNEQFFGPGTRLTVL.

The chain links TRBV20-1 to TRBJ2-3; 9 bases line up with TRBD2. V shed 5 bases and J 3 bases; nucleotides not matched to a gene: 15. Germline values: CDR1 DFQATT, CDR2 SNEGSKA (reference sequence). This CDR3 has 17 residues. The CDR3 nucleotides read TGCAGTGCTCGCGTTATGAGACTAGCGGCGTCTACAGATACGCAGTATTTT. It is translated as CSARVMRLAASTDTQYF.

The chain combines TRBV20-1 with TRBJ1-1; D call uncertain. Germline CDR1 and CDR2: DFQATT and SNEGSKA (reference sequence). The CDR3 spans 12 residues. The ends were cut back, 5 bases at V and 1 base at J, with 8 bases in the middle. CDR3 nucleotide sequence: TGCAGTGCTGCCCCTTGGAACACTGAAGCTTTCTTT. Protein sequence: CSAAPWNTEAFF.

The chain has TRBV7-9 and TRBJ2-2, with D possibly being TRBD1 (5 bases). Germline CDR1 is SEHNR and CDR2 is FQNEAQ (reference sequence). Trimming removed 2 bases at V and 5 bases at J, with 12 bases between. This CDR3 has 15 amino acids. CDR3 in DNA: TGTGCCAGCAGCTTAAGTATGGGGCAAACCGGGGAGCTGTTTTTT. Translated, it gives CASSLSMGQTGELFF. Filled out from reference TRBV7-9 and TRBJ2-2, the complete variable domain reads DTGVSQNPRHKITKRGQNVTFRCDPISEHNRLYWYRQTLGQGPEFLTYFQNEAQLEKSRLLSDRFSAERPKGSFSTLEIQRTEQGDSAMYLCASSLSMGQTGELFFGEGSRLTVL.

The chain employs TRBV7-2 and TRBJ1-2; unclear D gene. V was cut by 1 base and J by 8 bases, with 17 bases left in between. Germline V gives CDR1 SGHTA, CDR2 FQGNSA. The CDR3 contains 15 residues. The CDR3 DNA follows: TGTGCCAGCAGCTTAGATCCGGGCATTATGAACGGCTACACCTTC. Protein product: CASSLDPGIMNGYTF.

The CDR3 loop is CASSPRWWTGRTEAFF. CDR3 DNA: TGTGCCAGCAGCCCGCGATGGTGGACAGGGCGAACTGAAGCTTTCTTT. J is TRBJ1-1 and V is TRBV7-9; 8 positions agree with TRBD1. Germline values: CDR1 SEHNR, CDR2 FQNEAQ (reference sequence). The V segment lost 5 bases and the J segment 5 bases; nucleotides outside the gene matches: 13. The CDR3 extends over 16 amino acids.

This clonotype was observed a few times. The V and J genes are TRBV20-1 and TRBJ1-6; D call uncertain. Germline V CDR1 and CDR2: DFQATT, SNEGSKA (reference sequence). Trimming stripped 0 bases from V and 7 bases from J, with 10 bases between. The CDR3 contains 14 residues. CDR3 region: CSAREGSVNSPLHF. For the CDR3, the DNA is TGCAGTGCTAGAGAAGGGAGCGTGAATTCACCCCTCCACTTT.

Only one count was recorded for this clonotype. The J gene is TRBJ2-3, the V gene TRBV10-3; D gene uncertain. The CDR3 contains 12 residues. The V gene's germline CDR1 is ENHRY and CDR2 SYGVKD. V gave up 0 bases and J gave up 4 bases, with 2 bases separating them. The CDR3 loop is CAISESADTQYF. DNA of the CDR3: TGTGCCATCAGTGAGTCGGCAGATACGCAGTATTTT.

This clonotype has more than one count but fewer than ten. V gene TRBV20-1 combines with J gene TRBJ2-1, with 11 bases that match TRBD2. With 3 bases clipped from V and 10 bases from J, the junction kept 11 bases outside the gene matches. This CDR3 is built from 15 residues. CDR1 and CDR2 (germline): DFQATT, SNEGSKA (reference sequence). This CDR3 is CSARPSGRPHIEQFF. The CDR3 DNA reads as TGCAGTGCTAGGCCTAGCGGGAGGCCCCATATAGAGCAGTTCTTC.

This clonotype was observed once. The chain carries TRBV2 and TRBJ1-1, with D perhaps TRBD1 (6 bases). The CDR3 spans 14 residues. Germline V gives CDR1 SNHLY, CDR2 FYNNEI. Trimming cost V 9 bases and J 4 bases, with 18 bases left between them. CDR3 sequence reads: CASAAGDYSTEAFF. CDR3 in DNA: TGTGCCAGTGCCGCAGGGGATTATAGCACTGAAGCTTTCTTT. The entire variable domain, with the rest obtained from reference TRBV2 and TRBJ1-1, is as follows: EPEVTQTPSHQVTQMGQEVILRCVPISNHLYFYWYRQILGQKVEFLVSFYNNEISEKSEIFDDQFSVERPDGSNFTLKIRSTKLEDSAMYFCASAAGDYSTEAFFGQGTRLTVV.

In nucleotides, the CDR3 is TGTGCCAGCAGTATTAGCGGGACCGATACGCAGTATTTT. This gives the protein CASSISGTDTQYF. The rearrangement joins TRBV27 to TRBJ2-3; 8 nucleotides match TRBD2. V shed 5 bases and J 6 bases; nucleotides not matched to a gene: 4. This CDR3 contains 13 residues. CDR1 and CDR2 (germline): MNHEY, SMNVEV (reference sequence).

This clonotype was seen more than once but under ten times. The V gene is TRBV6-5, the J gene TRBJ1-2; no reliable D call. This CDR3 region has 12 residues. Trimming cost V 0 bases and J 2 bases, with 1 base left between them. Germline V gene lookup returns CDR1 MNHEY and CDR2 SVGAGI. CDR3: CASSYSNYGYTF. The CDR3 nucleotides read TGTGCCAGCAGTTACTCGAACTATGGCTACACCTTC.

The chain is built from TRBV6-5 and TRBJ2-1, with D possibly TRBD1 on 5 matching bases. The CDR3 length is 12 residues. Trimming shortened V by 2 bases and J by 10 bases, and 9 bases separated the two germline ends. Germline V gene sequence: CDR1 MNHEY, CDR2 SVGAGI. The CDR3 nucleotides are TGTGCCAGCAGTTACAGGGGCTGGGAGCAGTTCTTC. Residues: CASSYRGWEQFF.

The chain uses TRBV6-2 or TRBV6-3 and TRBJ2-2; TRBD2 agrees at 12 bases. Trimming at V came to 5 bases and at J to 7 bases, leaving 5 bases not matched to a gene. The CDR3 sequence is 15 residues long. Germline CDR1 is MNHEY and CDR2 is SVGEGT. The CDR3 spells CASSPRTSGDGELFF. CDR3 DNA sequence: TGTGCCAGCAGTCCCCGGACTAGCGGGGACGGGGAGCTGTTTTTT.

The chain is built from TRBV7-2 and TRBJ1-5, with D unclear. Germline V gene sequence: CDR1 SGHTA, CDR2 FQGNSA. Trimming stripped 4 bases from V and 4 bases from J, with 8 bases between. The length of the CDR3 is 13 residues. Here the CDR3 DNA reads TGTGCCAGCAGCTCGGTCCTAAATCAGCCCCAGCATTTT. Translating gives CASSSVLNQPQHF.